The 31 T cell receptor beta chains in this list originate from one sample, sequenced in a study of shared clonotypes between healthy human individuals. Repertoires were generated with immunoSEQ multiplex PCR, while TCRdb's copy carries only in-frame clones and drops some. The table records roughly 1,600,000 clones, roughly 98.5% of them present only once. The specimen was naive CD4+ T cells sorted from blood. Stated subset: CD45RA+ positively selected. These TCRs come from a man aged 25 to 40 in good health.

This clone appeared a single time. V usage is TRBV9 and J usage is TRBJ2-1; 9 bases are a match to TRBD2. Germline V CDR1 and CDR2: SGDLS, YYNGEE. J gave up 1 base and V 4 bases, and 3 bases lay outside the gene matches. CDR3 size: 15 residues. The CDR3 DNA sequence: TGTGCCAGCAGCTTCCTAGCGGGATCCTACAATGAGCAGTTCTTC. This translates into CASSFLAGSYNEQFF.

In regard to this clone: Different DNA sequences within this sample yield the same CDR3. CDR3 DNA sequence: TGCAGCGTTGTGGGGAGATTAGCCAAAAACATTCAGTACTTC. This encodes CSVVGRLAKNIQYF. The chain is built from TRBV29-1 and TRBJ2-4; tentative D call: TRBD2 (5 bases). CDR1 is SQVTM and CDR2 is ANQGSEA in the germline V gene. The CDR3 contains 14 residues. The ends were cut back, 4 bases at V and 0 bases at J, with 10 bases in the middle.

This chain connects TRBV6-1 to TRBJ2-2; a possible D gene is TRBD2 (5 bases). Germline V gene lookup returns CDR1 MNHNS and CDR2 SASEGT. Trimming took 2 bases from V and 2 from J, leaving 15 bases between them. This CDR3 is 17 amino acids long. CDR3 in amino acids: CASSEHGLRSNTGELFF. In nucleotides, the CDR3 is TGTGCCAGCAGTGAACATGGACTTAGGAGTAACACCGGGGAGCTGTTTTTT.

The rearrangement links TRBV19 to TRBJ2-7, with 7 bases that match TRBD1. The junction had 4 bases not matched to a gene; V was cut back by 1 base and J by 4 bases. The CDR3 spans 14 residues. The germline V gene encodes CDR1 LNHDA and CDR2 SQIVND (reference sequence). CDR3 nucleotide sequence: TGTGCCAGTAGTATAGCACAGGGGAGATACGAGCAGTACTTC. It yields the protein CASSIAQGRYEQYF.

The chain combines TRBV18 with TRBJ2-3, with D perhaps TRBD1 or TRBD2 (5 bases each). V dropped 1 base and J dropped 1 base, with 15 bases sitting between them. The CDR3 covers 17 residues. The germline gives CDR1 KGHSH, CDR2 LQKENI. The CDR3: CASSPQGTVGGTDTQYF. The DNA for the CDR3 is TGTGCCAGCTCACCACAGGGGACGGTCGGGGGCACAGATACGCAGTATTTT.

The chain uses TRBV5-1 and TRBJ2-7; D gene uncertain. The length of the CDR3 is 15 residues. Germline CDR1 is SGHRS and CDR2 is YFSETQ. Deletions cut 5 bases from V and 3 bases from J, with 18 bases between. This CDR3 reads CASSPSSMGGYEQYF. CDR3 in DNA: TGCGCCAGCAGTCCCAGTTCGATGGGCGGCTACGAGCAGTACTTC.

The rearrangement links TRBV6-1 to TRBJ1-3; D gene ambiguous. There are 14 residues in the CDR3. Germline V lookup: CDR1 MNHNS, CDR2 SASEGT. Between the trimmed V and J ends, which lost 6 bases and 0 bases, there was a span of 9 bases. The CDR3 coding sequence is TGTGCCAGCAGCCACACGTTCTCTGGAAACACCATATATTTT. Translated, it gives CASSHTFSGNTIYF.

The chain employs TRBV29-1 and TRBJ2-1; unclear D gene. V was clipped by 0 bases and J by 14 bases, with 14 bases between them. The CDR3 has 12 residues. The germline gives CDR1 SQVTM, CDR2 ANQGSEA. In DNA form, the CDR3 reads TGCAGCGTTGAAGATAGGTCTAGTTGGAAGTTCTTC. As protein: CSVEDRSSWKFF.

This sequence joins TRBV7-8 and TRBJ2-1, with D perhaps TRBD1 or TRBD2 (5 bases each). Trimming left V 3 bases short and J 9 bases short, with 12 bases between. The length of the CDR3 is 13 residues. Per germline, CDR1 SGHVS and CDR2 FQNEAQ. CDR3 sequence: CASSFLVGGEQFF. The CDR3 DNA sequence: TGTGCCAGCAGCTTTTTGGTTGGGGGTGAGCAGTTCTTC. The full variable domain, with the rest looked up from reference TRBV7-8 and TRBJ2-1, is GAGVSQSPRYKVAKRGQDVALRCDPISGHVSLFWYQQALGQGPEFLTYFQNEAQLDKSGLPSDRFFAERPEGSVSTLKIQRTQQEDSAVYLCASSFLVGGEQFFGPGTRLTVL.

The CDR3 here is CASSLEGGSNQPQHF. The CDR3 DNA reads TGTGCCAGCAGCTTGGAAGGGGGTAGCAATCAGCCCCAGCATTTT. This chain connects TRBV5-6 to TRBJ1-5; D may be TRBD1 (6 bases). Germline V gives CDR1 SGHDT, CDR2 YYEEEE. Trimming pared 0 bases from V and 0 bases from J, leaving 7 bases between. The CDR3 covers 15 residues.

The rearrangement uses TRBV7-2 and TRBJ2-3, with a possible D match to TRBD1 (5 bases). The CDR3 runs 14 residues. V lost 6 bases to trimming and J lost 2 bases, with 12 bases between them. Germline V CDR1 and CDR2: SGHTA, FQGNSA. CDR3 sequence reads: CASRLAGNTDTQYF. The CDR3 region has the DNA TGTGCCAGCAGGTTGGCAGGGAACACAGATACGCAGTATTTT.

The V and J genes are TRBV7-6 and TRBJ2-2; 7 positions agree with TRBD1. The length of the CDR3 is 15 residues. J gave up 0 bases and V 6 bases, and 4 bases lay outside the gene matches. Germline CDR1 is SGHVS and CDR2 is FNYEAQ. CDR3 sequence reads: CASRQGTANTGELFF. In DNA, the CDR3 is TGTGCCAGCAGACAAGGGACAGCGAACACCGGGGAGCTGTTTTTT.

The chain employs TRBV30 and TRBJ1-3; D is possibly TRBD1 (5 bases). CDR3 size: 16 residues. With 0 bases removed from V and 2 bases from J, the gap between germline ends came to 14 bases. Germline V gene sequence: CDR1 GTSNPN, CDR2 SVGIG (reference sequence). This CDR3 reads CAWSVGAARTGNTIYF. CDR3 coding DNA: TGTGCCTGGAGTGTCGGGGCAGCGCGTACTGGAAACACCATATATTTT.

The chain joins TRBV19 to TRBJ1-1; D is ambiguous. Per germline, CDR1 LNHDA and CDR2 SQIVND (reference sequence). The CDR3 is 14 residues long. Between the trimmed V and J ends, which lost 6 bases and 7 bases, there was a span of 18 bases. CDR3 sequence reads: CASSHLAKPFEAFF. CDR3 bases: TGTGCCAGTAGCCACCTCGCCAAGCCCTTTGAAGCTTTCTTT.

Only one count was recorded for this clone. The CDR3 spells CASSPDRAEQYF. The CDR3 DNA is TGCGCCAGCAGCCCTGACAGGGCCGAGCAGTACTTC. The chain links TRBV10-1 to TRBJ2-7; TRBD1 matches 7 bases. The length of the CDR3 is 12 residues. Germline CDR1 and CDR2: WNHNN and SYGVQD (reference sequence). The V gene end was trimmed by 6 bases and the J gene end by 6 bases; junction bases not matched to a gene: 5.

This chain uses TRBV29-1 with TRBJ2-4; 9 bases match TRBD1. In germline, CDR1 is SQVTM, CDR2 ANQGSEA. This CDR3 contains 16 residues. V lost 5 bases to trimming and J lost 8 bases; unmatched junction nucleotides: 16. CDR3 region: CSVIEGHRGPWDIQYF. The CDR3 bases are TGCAGCGTTATTGAGGGCCACAGGGGGCCTTGGGACATTCAGTACTTC.

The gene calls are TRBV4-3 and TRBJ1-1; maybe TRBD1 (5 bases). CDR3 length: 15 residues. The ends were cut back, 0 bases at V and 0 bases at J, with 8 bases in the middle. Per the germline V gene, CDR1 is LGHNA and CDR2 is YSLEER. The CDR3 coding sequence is TGCGCCAGCAGCCAAGAAGGGACCATGAACACTGAAGCTTTCTTT. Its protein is CASSQEGTMNTEAFF.

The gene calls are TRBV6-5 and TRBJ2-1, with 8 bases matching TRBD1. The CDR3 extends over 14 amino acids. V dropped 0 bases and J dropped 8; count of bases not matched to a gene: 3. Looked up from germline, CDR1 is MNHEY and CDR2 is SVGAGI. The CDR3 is CASSYSGQGHEQFF. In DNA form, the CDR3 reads TGTGCCAGCAGTTACTCCGGACAGGGTCATGAGCAGTTCTTC.

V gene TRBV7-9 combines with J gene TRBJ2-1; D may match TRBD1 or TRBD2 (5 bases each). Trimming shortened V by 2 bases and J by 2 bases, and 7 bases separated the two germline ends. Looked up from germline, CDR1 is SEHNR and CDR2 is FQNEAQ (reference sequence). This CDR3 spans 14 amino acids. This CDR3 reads CASSLQGAYNEQFF. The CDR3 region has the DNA TGTGCCAGCAGCTTACAGGGAGCCTACAATGAGCAGTTCTTC.

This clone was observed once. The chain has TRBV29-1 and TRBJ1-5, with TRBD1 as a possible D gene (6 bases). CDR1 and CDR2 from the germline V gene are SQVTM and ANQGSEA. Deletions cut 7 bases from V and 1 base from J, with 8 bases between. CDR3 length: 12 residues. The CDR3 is CSAGQSNQPQHF. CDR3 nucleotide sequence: TGCAGCGCAGGACAGAGCAATCAGCCCCAGCATTTT. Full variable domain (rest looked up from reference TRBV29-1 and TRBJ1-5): SAVISQKPSRDICQRGTSLTIQCQVDSQVTMMFWYRQQPGQSLTLIATANQGSEATYESGFVIDKFPISRPNLTFSTLTVSNMSPEDSSIYLCSAGQSNQPQHFGDGTRLSIL.

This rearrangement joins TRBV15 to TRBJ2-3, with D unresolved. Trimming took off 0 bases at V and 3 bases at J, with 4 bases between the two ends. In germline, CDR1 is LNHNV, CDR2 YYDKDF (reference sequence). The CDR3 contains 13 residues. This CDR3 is CATSRDWTDTQYF. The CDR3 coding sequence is TGTGCCACCAGCAGAGATTGGACAGATACGCAGTATTTT.

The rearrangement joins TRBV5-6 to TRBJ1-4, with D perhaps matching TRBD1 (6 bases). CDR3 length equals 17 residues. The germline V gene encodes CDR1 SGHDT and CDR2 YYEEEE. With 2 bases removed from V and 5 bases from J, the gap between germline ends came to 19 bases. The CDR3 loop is CASSLKGETGRNEKLFF. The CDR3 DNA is TGTGCCAGCAGCTTAAAGGGTGAGACAGGTCGAAATGAAAAACTGTTTTTT.

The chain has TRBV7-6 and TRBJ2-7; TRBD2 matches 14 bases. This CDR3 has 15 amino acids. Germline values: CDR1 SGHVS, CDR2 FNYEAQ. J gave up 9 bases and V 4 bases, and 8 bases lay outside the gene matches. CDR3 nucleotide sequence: TGTGCCAGCAGCTACGGACTAGCGGGAGGAGGGGGGCAGTACTTC. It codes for CASSYGLAGGGGQYF.

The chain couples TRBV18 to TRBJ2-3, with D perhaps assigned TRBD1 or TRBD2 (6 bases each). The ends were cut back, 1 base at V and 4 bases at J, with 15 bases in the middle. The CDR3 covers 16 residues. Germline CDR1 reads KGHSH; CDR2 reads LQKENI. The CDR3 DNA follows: TGTGCCAGCTCACCACGTCCGGGGGCGAGTTCAGATACGCAGTATTTT. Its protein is CASSPRPGASSDTQYF. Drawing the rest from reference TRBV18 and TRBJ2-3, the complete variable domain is NAGVMQNPRHLVRRRGQEARLRCSPMKGHSHVYWYRQLPEEGLKFMVYLQKENIIDESGMPKERFSAEFPKEGPSILRIQQVVRGDSAAYFCASSPRPGASSDTQYFGPGTRLTVL.

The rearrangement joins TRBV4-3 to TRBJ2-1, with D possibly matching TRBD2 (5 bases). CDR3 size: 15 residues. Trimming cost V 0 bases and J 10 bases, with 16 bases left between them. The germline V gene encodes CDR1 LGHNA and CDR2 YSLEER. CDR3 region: CASSQDFGVDQEQFF. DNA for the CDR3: TGCGCCAGCAGCCAAGATTTCGGGGTCGACCAGGAGCAGTTCTTC.

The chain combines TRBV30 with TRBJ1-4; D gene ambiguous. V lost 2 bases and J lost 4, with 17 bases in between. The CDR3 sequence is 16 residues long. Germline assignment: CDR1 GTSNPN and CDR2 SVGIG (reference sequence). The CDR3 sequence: CAWSSRSSVNNEKLFF. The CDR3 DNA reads TGTGCCTGGAGTTCTCGGTCGTCGGTGAATAATGAAAAACTGTTTTTT.

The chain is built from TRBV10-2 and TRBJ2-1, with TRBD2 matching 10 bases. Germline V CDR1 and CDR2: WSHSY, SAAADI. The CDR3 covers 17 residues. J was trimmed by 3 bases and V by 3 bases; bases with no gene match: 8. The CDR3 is CASSDVTSGTHYNEQFF. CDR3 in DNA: TGCGCCAGCAGTGATGTAACTAGCGGGACCCACTACAATGAGCAGTTCTTC.

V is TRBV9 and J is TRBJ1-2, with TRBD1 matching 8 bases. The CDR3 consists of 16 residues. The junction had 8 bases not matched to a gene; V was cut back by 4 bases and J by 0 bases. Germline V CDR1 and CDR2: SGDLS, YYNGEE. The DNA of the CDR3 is TGTGCCAGCAGCTTCGGACAGGGAACCTCTAACTATGGCTACACCTTC. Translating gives CASSFGQGTSNYGYTF.

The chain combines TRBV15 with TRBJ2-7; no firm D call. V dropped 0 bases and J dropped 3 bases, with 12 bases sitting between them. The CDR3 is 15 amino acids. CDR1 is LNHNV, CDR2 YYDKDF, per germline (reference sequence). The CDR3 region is CATSRDLTGGYEQYF. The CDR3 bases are TGTGCCACCAGCAGAGATCTTACGGGCGGCTACGAGCAGTACTTC.

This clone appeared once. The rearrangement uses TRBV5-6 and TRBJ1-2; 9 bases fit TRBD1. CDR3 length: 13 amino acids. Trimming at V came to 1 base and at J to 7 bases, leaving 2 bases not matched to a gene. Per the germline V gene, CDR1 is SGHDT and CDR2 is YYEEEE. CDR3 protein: CASSLWDRAGYTF. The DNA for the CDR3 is TGTGCCAGCAGCTTGTGGGACAGGGCTGGCTACACCTTC.

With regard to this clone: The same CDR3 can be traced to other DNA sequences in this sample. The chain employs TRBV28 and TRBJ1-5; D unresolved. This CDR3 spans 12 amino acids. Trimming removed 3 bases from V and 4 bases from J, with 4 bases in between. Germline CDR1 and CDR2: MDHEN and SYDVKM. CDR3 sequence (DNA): TGTGCCAGCAGTTTCAGGAATCAGCCCCAGCATTTT. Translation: CASSFRNQPQHF.